This record looks at one T cell receptor beta chain sequence and its context. Its target is not known. This entry comes from a study of T cell repertoires in cytomegalovirus infection. Study context: HLA-B-restricted CMV epitopes that are well studied, plus recently identified HLA-C-restricted ones, were used by the study. Indications came from public TCR beta signatures; they pointed to CMV infection and to a matching HLA type.

V lost 4 bases and J lost 4, with 17 bases in between. Germline CDR1 is MNHEY and CDR2 is SMNVEV (reference sequence). The CDR3 consists of 15 residues. TCRdb ran MiXCR on the reads and lists one entry per CDR3 protein. Of about 830,000 distinct CDR3 sequences listed, approximately 30% are singletons. General study findings and limits: Ex vivo, HLA-C-restricted CMV-specific TCR beta clonotypes prevailed over the rest of the response. CMV carriers with the relevant HLA were identified by cumulative public TCR beta family frequency.

V gene TRBV27 combines with J gene TRBJ2-7; D might be TRBD1 or TRBD2, each matching 6 bases. This TCR derives from a human donor in good health (CMV status not recorded). Some clones in this sample may be carry-over from other donors' samples. Sequenced material: cultured CD8+ T cells from PBMCs, taken from culture after CMV antigen stimulation. The CDR3 sequence is CASSWAGGHLYEQYF. The CDR3 DNA reads TGTGCCAGCAGTTGGGCCGGGGGACACTTGTACGAGCAGTACTTC.